Below are 8 T cell receptor beta chains sequenced from a single sample in a study of HIV-infected patients and healthy controls. All unsorted peripheral T cells were captured because whole blood was used without fractionation. cDNA was made from roughly 500 ng RNA using alpha and beta constant primers. Each of the alpha and beta chains got its own library through chain-specific third strand synthesis with indices. TCRdb redid the calling of the 5' RACE reads with MiXCR, one entry per CDR3 protein. The repertoire has approximately 12,000 distinct CDR3 sequences, about 9% of them found once; the top ten carry around a quarter. The source was blood, collected before antiretroviral therapy. The receptors stem from an adult with HIV infection. The donor label of this sample is uncertain.

This chain joins TRBV9 and TRBJ2-5, with TRBD2 matching 15 bases. Trimming took 3 bases from V and 0 from J; bases not matched to a gene: 21. The CDR3 sequence is 23 residues long. Germline V gives CDR1 SGDLS, CDR2 YYNGEE. The CDR3 reads CASSGTFAKGLAGGLSHQETQYF. CDR3 in DNA: TGTGCCAGCAGCGGAACCTTCGCCAAGGGACTAGCGGGGGGACTTTCGCACCAAGAGACCCAGTACTTC.

Note on this clonotype: Possible read error: a much larger clone is one base away. DNA of the CDR3: TGTGCCTGGGTAGCCTCCCCCCAGGTGGCAGATACGCATTATTTT. Protein: CAWVASPQVADTHYF. The chain uses TRBV30 and TRBJ2-3, with no clear D. Germline CDR1 and CDR2: GTSNPN and SVGIG (reference sequence). The CDR3 is 15 amino acids.

This clonotype showed up many times. The V and J genes are TRBV29-1 and TRBJ2-3; either TRBD1 or TRBD2 may supply D (6 bases each). Germline values: CDR1 SQVTM, CDR2 ANQGSEA. V was trimmed by 4 bases and J by 2 bases, leaving 16 bases between them. The CDR3 contains 15 residues. Here the CDR3 reads CSVVIFRGPTDTQYF. CDR3 sequence (DNA): TGCAGCGTTGTAATATTTCGGGGGCCCACAGATACGCAGTATTTT.

In this sample, this clonotype turned up many times. V usage is TRBV5-8 and J usage is TRBJ2-1; a possible D gene is TRBD2 (5 bases). Per germline, CDR1 SGHTS and CDR2 YDEGEE. There are 16 residues in the CDR3. Trimming took off 0 bases at V and 4 bases at J, with 14 bases between the two ends. The chain's CDR3 is CASSLEAGVQYNEQFF. The CDR3 DNA follows: TGTGCCAGCAGCTTGGAGGCCGGGGTACAGTACAATGAGCAGTTCTTC.

This clonotype was picked up many times. This rearrangement joins TRBV20-1 to TRBJ2-7; D perhaps matches TRBD1 (6 bases). The ends were cut back, 4 bases at V and 5 bases at J, with 9 bases in the middle. The length of the CDR3 is 11 residues. Germline CDR1 DFQATT, CDR2 SNEGSKA (reference sequence). CDR3 coding DNA: TGCAGTGCTATACAGGGTCACGAGCAGTACTTC. As protein: CSAIQGHEQYF.

By its share, this clonotype is medium-sized (0.01 to 0.1%). The chain couples TRBV14 to TRBJ2-2; D is undetermined. Germline V gives CDR1 SGHDN, CDR2 FVKESK. Trimming pared 0 bases from V and 5 bases from J, leaving 13 bases between. CDR3 size: 16 residues. The DNA of the CDR3 is TGTGCCAGCAGCCAAGATATGAGGCTTAGTACCGGGGAGCTGTTTTTT. This encodes CASSQDMRLSTGELFF.

At least ten counts were recorded for this clonotype. The chain uses TRBV7-8 and TRBJ1-2; TRBD1 matches 7 bases. The V gene end was trimmed by 5 bases and the J gene end by 6 bases; junction bases not matched to a gene: 9. CDR3 size: 14 residues. Germline CDR1 and CDR2: SGHVS and FQNEAQ. CDR3 residues: CASSTNDRAHGYTF. In DNA, the CDR3 is TGTGCCAGCAGCACAAACGACAGGGCGCATGGCTACACCTTC.

This clonotype was found many times. DNA for the CDR3: TGTGCCAGCAGCCAAGCAGGGACTGGAAACACCATATATTTT. Its protein is CASSQAGTGNTIYF. The rearrangement links TRBV3-1 to TRBJ1-3; D may be TRBD1 (5 bases). Germline V gene sequence: CDR1 LGHDT, CDR2 YNNKEL (reference sequence). The CDR3 has 14 amino acids. Trimming left V 1 base short and J 2 bases short, with 6 bases between.